Shown below are 4 T cell receptor beta chains from a single sample sequenced in a study of T cells after posttransplantation cyclophosphamide. Some clones are missing from TCRdb's copy, which holds only in-frame ones; the method was immunoSEQ multiplex PCR. The data hold around 66,000 clones, with around 95% observed a single time. The sample comprised PBMCs. Receptor source: a woman younger than 45 in good health and a related stem cell transplant donor.

CDR3 bases: TGTGCCAGCAGCTTAGCGGGGACAGGGGGAGGACAGCCCCAGCATTTT. This codes for CASSLAGTGGGQPQHF. The rearrangement links TRBV7-2 to TRBJ1-5; TRBD1 matches 11 bases. V lost 0 bases to trimming and J lost 7 bases; unmatched junction nucleotides: 5. CDR1 is SGHTA and CDR2 is FQGNSA in the germline V gene. The CDR3 spans 16 residues. The full variable domain, rest sourced from reference TRBV7-2 and TRBJ1-5, is GAGVSQSPSNKVTEKGKDVELRCDPISGHTALYWYRQSLGQGLEFLIYFQGNSAPDKSGLPSDRFSAERTGGSVSTLTIQRTQQEDSAVYLCASSLAGTGGGQPQHFGDGTRLSIL.

This chain connects TRBV9 to TRBJ2-7; TRBD1 is a possible D gene (6 bases). Germline CDR1 reads SGDLS; CDR2 reads YYNGEE. V dropped 0 bases and J dropped 0 bases, with 7 bases sitting between them. The CDR3 contains 14 residues. CDR3 residues: CASSVEDSSYEQYF. DNA of the CDR3: TGTGCCAGCAGCGTAGAGGACAGCTCCTACGAGCAGTACTTC.

The genes are TRBV9 and TRBJ1-1; 8 bases match TRBD1. Germline trimming cut 3 bases from V and 4 bases from J; bases unmatched to any gene: 5. The CDR3 runs 14 residues. Per the germline V gene, CDR1 is SGDLS and CDR2 is YYNGEE. In DNA, the CDR3 is TGTGCCAGCAGCGCGACAGGGGCGAGCACTGAAGCTTTCTTT. It specifies CASSATGASTEAFF.

The chain uses TRBV5-1 and TRBJ2-5; D is undetermined. The V end was cut by 4 bases, the J end by 2 bases, with 9 bases between. From germline, CDR1 is SGHRS and CDR2 YFSETQ. The CDR3 length is 13 residues. CDR3 sequence reads: CASSPGLQETQYF. The CDR3, as DNA: TGCGCCAGCAGCCCTGGGCTTCAAGAGACCCAGTACTTC.